The 19 T cell receptor beta chains presented below share a single source sample, sequenced in a study of OX40 agonist ivuxolimab in advanced cancers. Produced via immunoSEQ multiplex PCR; TCRdb's table is partial and in-frame only. Found here are about 45,000 clones, about 85% of them singletons; the top ten hold just over 5%. This specimen was CD4+ or CD8+ T cells sorted from blood, taken in a trial of the OX40 agonist ivuxolimab. All receptors derive from an adult with an advanced solid tumor such as melanoma, head and neck, liver or kidney cancer.

Turning to this clone: The same CDR3 arises from other DNA sequences in this sample as well. V is TRBV5-1 and J is TRBJ2-5; D gene unclear. The CDR3 totals 13 residues. From germline, CDR1 is SGHRS and CDR2 YFSETQ. Trimming removed 2 bases from V and 2 bases from J, with 7 bases in between. CDR3: CASSFGPQETQYF. For the CDR3, the DNA is TGCGCCAGCAGCTTCGGGCCACAAGAGACCCAGTACTTC.

This clone appeared a few times. The chain couples TRBV14 to TRBJ2-7, with D unclear. This CDR3 is 15 amino acids long. The V gene's germline CDR1 is SGHDN and CDR2 FVKESK. V shed 3 bases and J shed 6 bases, with 18 bases lying between them. This chain's CDR3 is CASSQSQTARSEQYF. The DNA of the CDR3 is TGTGCCAGCAGCCAGTCTCAGACGGCCCGGTCCGAGCAGTACTTC.

CDR3 in amino acids: CASGRASQGTDTQYF. In DNA, the CDR3 is TGCGCTAGCGGGAGGGCCTCGCAAGGCACAGATACGCAGTATTTT. The chain links TRBV5-1 to TRBJ2-3, with 11 bases matching TRBD2. Germline V gene sequence: CDR1 SGHRS, CDR2 YFSETQ. The CDR3 loop spans 15 amino acids.

In this sample, this clone turned up once. The chain employs TRBV1 and TRBJ2-3; no check of the table's D call, TRBD2, against the DNA was made. TRBV1 is marked as a pseudogene. This CDR3 spans 16 amino acids. The CDR3 nucleotides read TGCACCAGCAGCCAAGCCGGAGGGCTCGGGGGATATACGCAGTATTTT. Its protein is CTSSQAGGLGGYTQYF.

This clone was seen once. The rearrangement links TRBV29-1 to TRBJ2-1; D call uncertain. The length of the CDR3 is 12 residues. With 6 bases removed from V and 4 bases from J, the gap between germline ends came to 10 bases. Germline lookup yields CDR1 SQVTM and CDR2 ANQGSEA. CDR3 coding DNA: TGCAGCGTACAGAAGAATTACAATGAGCAGTTCTTC. The encoded protein is CSVQKNYNEQFF.

The genes are TRBV10-3 and TRBJ2-3, with D unresolved. Germline V gene data show CDR1 as ENHRY and CDR2 as SYGVKD. V dropped 0 bases and J dropped 0 bases, with 7 bases sitting between them. The CDR3 length is 15 residues. CDR3 nucleotide sequence: TGTGCCATCAGTGAGTCGTCGCGGAGCACAGATACGCAGTATTTT. It translates to CAISESSRSTDTQYF.

This CDR3 reads CASSWGSAGNTIYF. DNA for the CDR3: TGTGCCAGCAGCTGGGGGTCGGCTGGAAACACCATATATTTT. The rearrangement links TRBV11-1 to TRBJ1-3, with D possibly TRBD1 on 5 matching bases. The CDR3 is 14 residues long. With 4 bases removed from V and 2 bases from J, the gap between germline ends came to 9 bases. CDR1 is SGHAT and CDR2 is FQDESV in the germline V gene (reference sequence).

J is TRBJ1-4 and V is TRBV6-6, with a weak D call TRBD1 (6 bases). The ends were cut back, 8 bases at V and 6 bases at J, with 19 bases in the middle. The CDR3 runs 15 residues. CDR1 and CDR2 (germline): MNHNY, SVGAGI (reference sequence). For the CDR3, the DNA is TGTGCCAGCCGGAGGGGGGGGGTCACGGATGAAAAACTGTTTTTT. It is translated as CASRRGGVTDEKLFF.

This clone was detected a few times. The chain couples TRBV2 to TRBJ1-1; 9 nucleotides agree with TRBD1. This CDR3 is 13 amino acids long. Germline loops: CDR1 SNHLY, CDR2 FYNNEI. The V segment lost 6 bases and the J segment 5 bases; nucleotides outside the gene matches: 4. Written as DNA, the CDR3 is TGTGCCAGCAGGAACAGGGGGCTAACTGAAGCTTTCTTT. Translation: CASRNRGLTEAFF. The whole variable domain, remainder taken from reference TRBV2 and TRBJ1-1, is EPEVTQTPSHQVTQMGQEVILRCVPISNHLYFYWYRQILGQKVEFLVSFYNNEISEKSEIFDDQFSVERPDGSNFTLKIRSTKLEDSAMYFCASRNRGLTEAFFGQGTRLTVV.

V usage is TRBV2 and J usage is TRBJ1-2; 10 bases align to TRBD1. CDR1 and CDR2 from the germline V gene are SNHLY and FYNNEI. Trimming at V came to 6 bases and at J to 8 bases, leaving 9 bases not matched to a gene. The CDR3 covers 14 residues. The CDR3 loop reads CASSPDRGPGGYTF. For the CDR3, the DNA is TGTGCCAGCAGCCCAGACAGGGGGCCGGGGGGCTACACCTTC.

The chain joins TRBV4-1 to TRBJ1-2; TRBD1 agrees at 9 bases. Trimming cost V 1 base and J 7 bases; bases outside gene matches: 13. Per germline, CDR1 MGHRA and CDR2 YSYEKL. The CDR3 covers 17 residues. CDR3 DNA sequence: TGCGCCAGCAGCCAAGGAGGTCTAAGGGACAGGGTCGGTGGCTACACCTTC. Protein sequence: CASSQGGLRDRVGGYTF.

The chain employs TRBV21-1 and TRBJ2-3; TRBD2, the table's D call, was not compared with the DNA. TRBV21-1 represents a pseudogene. The CDR3 spans 13 residues. The CDR3 sequence: CASNPGGTDTQYF. For the CDR3, the DNA is TGTGCCAGCAACCCCGGGGGCACAGATACGCAGTATTTT.

The chain uses TRBV5-1 and TRBJ2-1; a weak D match, TRBD1 (6 bases). CDR1 SGHRS and CDR2 YFSETQ come from the germline V gene. The CDR3 has 14 amino acids. Trimming stripped 3 bases from V and 4 bases from J, with 11 bases between. CDR3 in DNA: TGCGCCAGCAGCTCCACCGACAGGTACAATGAGCAGTTCTTC. Translation: CASSSTDRYNEQFF. Full variable domain (outside the CDR3, taken from reference TRBV5-1 and TRBJ2-1): KAGVTQTPRYLIKTRGQQVTLSCSPISGHRSVSWYQQTPGQGLQFLFEYFSETQRNKGNFPGRFSGRQFSNSRSEMNVSTLELGDSALYLCASSSTDRYNEQFFGPGTRLTVL.

This chain links TRBV19 with TRBJ1-5; D is undetermined. The germline CDR1 and CDR2 sequences are LNHDA and SQIVND (reference sequence). V was cut by 3 bases and J by 4 bases, with 10 bases left in between. The CDR3 contains 14 residues. The CDR3 DNA is TGTGCCAGTAGTATTACCGGGGATAATCAGCCCCAGCATTTT. This codes for CASSITGDNQPQHF. Based on the CDR3 plus reference TRBV19 and TRBJ1-5, the full variable domain is DGGITQSPKYLFRKEGQNVTLSCEQNLNHDAMYWYRQDPGQGLRLIYYSQIVNDFQKGDIAEGYSVSREKKESFPLTVTSAQKNPTAFYLCASSITGDNQPQHFGDGTRLSIL.

The count of this clone is one. The chain uses TRBV25-1 and TRBJ1-1, with TRBD1 matching 10 bases. The V gene's germline CDR1 is MGHDK and CDR2 SYGVNS. V was clipped by 1 base and J by 0 bases; unmatched bases: 5. The CDR3 has 17 amino acids. This CDR3 reads CASSELGTGVMNTEAFF. In DNA form, the CDR3 reads TGTGCCAGCAGTGAATTAGGGACAGGGGTTATGAACACTGAAGCTTTCTTT.

This clone was detected only a few times. This chain joins TRBV4-1 and TRBJ1-5; D is undetermined. The germline V and J ends were trimmed by 1 base and 6 bases, with 25 bases remaining between them. CDR1 and CDR2 (germline): MGHRA, YSYEKL. CDR3 size: 19 residues. The DNA for the CDR3 is TGCGCCAGCAGCCAAGGTACTCTTATTATGGGAGATGCAGGTCAGCCCCAGCATTTT. Translated: CASSQGTLIMGDAGQPQHF.

J is TRBJ1-2 and V is TRBV10-3; TRBD1 aligns across 7 bases. After removal of 0 bases from V and 7 bases from J, the junction contained 5 bases not matched to a gene. Germline loops: CDR1 ENHRY, CDR2 SYGVKD. The CDR3 totals 14 residues. The CDR3 spells CAISESTGAGGYTF. CDR3 nucleotides: TGTGCCATCAGTGAGTCTACAGGGGCCGGTGGCTACACCTTC.

The chain is built from TRBV11-2 and TRBJ2-7; D is ambiguous. Germline V gene data show CDR1 as SGHAT and CDR2 as FQNNGV. This CDR3 has 13 residues. V gave up 5 bases and J gave up 5 bases, with 13 bases separating them. CDR3 amino acids: CASSPPRRDEQYF. For the CDR3, the DNA is TGTGCCAGCAGCCCCCCAAGAAGGGACGAGCAGTACTTC.

The chain joins TRBV30 to TRBJ1-3; no reliable D call. The germline V gene encodes CDR1 GTSNPN and CDR2 SVGIG (reference sequence). Trimming cost V 6 bases and J 0 bases, with 15 bases left between them. This CDR3 is built from 15 residues. CDR3 DNA: TGTGCCTGCCTAAACCGTAGGAACTCTGGAAACACCATATATTTT. Translated, it gives CACLNRRNSGNTIYF. Full variable domain (outside the CDR3, taken from reference TRBV30 and TRBJ1-3): SQTIHQWPATLVQPVGSPLSLECTVEGTSNPNLYWYRQAAGRGLQLLFYSVGIGQISSEVPQNLSASRPQDRQFILSSKKLLLSDSGFYLCACLNRRNSGNTIYFGEGSWLTVV.